This TCR beta chain was sequenced during a study of T cell responses to AZD1222 COVID-19 vaccine. Remarks on this clone: Its matching antigen is unknown.

Measured with immunoSEQ multiplex PCR; TCRdb has only the in-frame clones, and not every one. Here the sample spans about 140,000 clones, 90% to 95% being singletons. Study findings and constraints: Donors, mostly white British, included more females; clonal diversity was possibly underestimated. Just 5 or 6 AZD1222 recipients tested seropositive at baseline.

V was trimmed by 6 bases and J by 0 bases, leaving 17 bases between them. The CDR3 is made up of 17 amino acids. CDR1 is SGHAT and CDR2 is FQNNGV in the germline V gene. It was second doses at about 4 or about 12 weeks that were pooled. This TCR derives from an adult who received the AZD1222 COVID-19 vaccine. This chain links TRBV11-2 with TRBJ2-2, with TRBD1 as a possible D gene (6 bases). This specimen was peripheral blood, taken 28 days after the second AZD1222 dose. CDR3 nucleotides: TGTGCCAGCAGGAAAAACAGGGACGCCTCGAACACCGGGGAGCTGTTTTTT. This translates into CASRKNRDASNTGELFF.